Sequencing of this TCR beta chain was carried out in a study of cytomegalovirus exposure and HLA in healthy donors. Study-level background: Approximately 200 million T cells yielded 110 million or so unique TCR beta sequences in earlier analysis. General study results and limits: Several top significant clusters appeared, in a later analysis, to be linked to common viral pathogens. The later analysis indicated that the majority of CMV-associated TCR beta chains appeared HLA-restricted.

This clone was observed a single time. Its cognate antigen is unknown. Healthy bone marrow donors formed the donor group. 13 Jbeta primers and 60 Vbeta primers were used for the PCR. The method was immunoSEQ multiplex PCR; TCRdb's version includes in-frame clones alone and lacks a portion of them. The profile shows 130,000 or so clones, more than 65% of them singletons. Trimming took 8 bases from V and 6 from J; bases not matched to a gene: 11. CDR3 size: 14 residues. Germline values: CDR1 SQVTM, CDR2 ANQGSEA. The clonotype comes from a young woman in good health and CMV-seropositive. Sequenced material: PBMCs. The chain is built from TRBV29-1 and TRBJ2-1, with 9 bases matching TRBD2. The CDR3 DNA is TGCAGCACTGAGCGGGGGGCCCTGATCAATGAGCAGTTCTTC. Encoded protein: CSTERGALINEQFF.